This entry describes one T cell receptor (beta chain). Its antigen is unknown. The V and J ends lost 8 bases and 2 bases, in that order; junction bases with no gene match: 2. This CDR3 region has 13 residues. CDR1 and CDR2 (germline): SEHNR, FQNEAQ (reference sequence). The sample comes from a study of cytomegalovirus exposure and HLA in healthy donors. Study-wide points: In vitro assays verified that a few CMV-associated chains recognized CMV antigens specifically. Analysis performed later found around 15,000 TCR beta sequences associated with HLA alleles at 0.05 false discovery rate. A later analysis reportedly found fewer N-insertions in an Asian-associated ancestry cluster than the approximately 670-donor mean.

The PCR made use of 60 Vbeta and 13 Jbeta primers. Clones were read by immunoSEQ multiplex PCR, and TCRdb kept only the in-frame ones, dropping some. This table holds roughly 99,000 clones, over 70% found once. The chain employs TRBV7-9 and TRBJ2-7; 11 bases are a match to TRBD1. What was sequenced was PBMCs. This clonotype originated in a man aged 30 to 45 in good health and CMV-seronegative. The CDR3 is CASGDRGAYEQYF. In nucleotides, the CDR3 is TGTGCCAGCGGGGACAGGGGGGCCTACGAGCAGTACTTC.